The TCR beta chain under discussion was sequenced for a study of response to subunit inactivated influenza vaccine. Study results and limitations: Only a handful of new T cells, the authors suggested, are recruited with each seasonal influenza vaccination.

TCRdb re-called the RT-PCR reads with MiXCR, one entry per CDR3 protein. The data contain about 650,000 distinct CDR3 sequences, around 16% of them singletons. The germline CDR1 and CDR2 sequences are MGHDK and SYGVNS. The CDR3 runs to 13 residues. Trimming took off 8 bases at V and 8 bases at J, with 18 bases between the two ends. Regarding this clonotype: Its antigen is still unknown.

The sample here was PBMCs from blood, taken 11 to 12 days after vaccination. The clonotype was recovered from a man between 50 and 59 years old who received an inactivated influenza vaccine. This chain links TRBV25-1 with TRBJ1-2; unclear D gene. The DNA of the CDR3 is TGTGCCAGCCTCGGGCCTCCCGCGGGGGGCTACACCTTC. It codes for CASLGPPAGGYTF.